There are many counts of the clone carrying this T cell receptor (beta chain). The antigen remains unidentified. The data are from a study of T-cell reconstitution after alpha-beta-depleted transplantation in children. A TCRbeta library incorporating unique molecular identifiers was prepared. TCRdb reprocessed the PCR reads via MiXCR and lists one record per CDR3 protein. The table records around 250,000 distinct CDR3 sequences, around 7.5% of them present only once. Study conclusions and caveats: At around two months after transplant, the alpha-beta T cells were reportedly derived from several hundred expanded clones that came from non-depleted graft cells. One year post-transplant, T-cell counts and diversity were largely derived from T cells produced anew. Some patients showed high day-60 TCRbeta diversity, which derived from surviving recipient T cells and thymic progenitors.

Germline lookup yields CDR1 KGHDR and CDR2 SFDVKD. The CDR3 is made up of 13 amino acids. The V and J ends lost 4 bases and 8 bases respectively, with 11 bases between them. The starting material was PBMCs, mostly from graft donor cells, obtained 180 days after TCRalphabeta/CD19-depleted stem cell transplant. This clonotype originated in a male patient aged 10 to 17 who had a stem cell transplant for acute lymphoblastic leukemia, so the T cells may come from the graft donor. The chain employs TRBV24-1 and TRBJ2-1; D might be TRBD1 (6 bases). CDR3 nucleotide sequence: TGTGCCACCAGTGAGTCAGGGGCTCATGAGCAGTTCTTC. Its translation is CATSESGAHEQFF.